The 14 T cell receptor beta chains reported below all come from one sample, sequenced in a study of blood T cell repertoires in COVID-19 (TCRdb year 2020). The library was made by the immunoSEQ multiplex PCR assay. TCRdb stores this immuneACCESS table with in-frame sequences only. Part of the clones is absent; in the studies checked, under half of the shortfall reflects unresolved V genes, and no reason is known for the rest. A total of approximately 65,000 clones appear in this sample, roughly 89% of them only once. The ten largest account for less than 5.5% of the sample. Material: peripheral blood. The origin of the receptors is a woman between 45 and 65 years old with active COVID-19.

This clone was seen more than once but under ten times. This sequence joins TRBV5-4 and TRBJ1-3; D not certain. Germline V gives CDR1 SGHNT, CDR2 YYREEE (reference sequence). The CDR3 length is 14 residues. Deletions cut 2 bases from V and 2 bases from J, with 8 bases between. The CDR3 sequence is CASSFPGTGNTIYF. Here the CDR3 DNA reads TGTGCCAGCAGCTTCCCCGGGACTGGAAACACCATATATTTT. Full variable domain (remainder filled in from reference TRBV5-4 and TRBJ1-3): ETGVTQSPTHLIKTRGQQVTLRCSSQSGHNTVSWYQQALGQGPQFIFQYYREEENGRGNFPPRFSGLQFPNYSSELNVNALELDDSALYLCASSFPGTGNTIYFGEGSWLTVV.

This clone was observed once. The chain couples TRBV27 to TRBJ1-1; TRBD1 might be the D (6 bases). The CDR3 length is 14 residues. V was pared by 2 bases and J by 5 bases, with 12 bases between. CDR1 is MNHEY, CDR2 SMNVEV, per germline (reference sequence). The chain's CDR3 is CASSLNQGRTEAFF. The CDR3 DNA reads TGTGCCAGCAGTTTAAATCAGGGGCGGACTGAAGCTTTCTTT.

This chain joins TRBV2 and TRBJ1-1; D call uncertain. The germline CDR1 and CDR2 sequences are SNHLY and FYNNEI. The CDR3 loop spans 13 amino acids. V dropped 2 bases and J dropped 1 base, with 5 bases sitting between them. The CDR3, as DNA: TGTGCCAGCAGTGAAATAGCGAACACTGAAGCTTTCTTT. It translates to CASSEIANTEAFF.

The rearrangement joins TRBV12-3 or TRBV12-4 to TRBJ2-7; D ambiguous. V was cut by 4 bases and J by 3 bases, with 10 bases left in between. This CDR3 has 13 residues. The CDR3 coding sequence is TGTGCCAGCAGTTCGATGGCGGACTACGAGCAGTACTTC. Translation gives CASSSMADYEQYF.

This clone was observed a single time. The chain has TRBV18 and TRBJ2-1; 8 bases line up with TRBD1. V shed 3 bases and J 0 bases; nucleotides not matched to a gene: 1. Germline CDR1 reads KGHSH; CDR2 reads LQKENI. The CDR3 sequence is 15 residues long. CDR3 sequence: CASSPGQVSYNEQFF. CDR3 in DNA: TGTGCCAGCTCACCGGGACAGGTCTCCTACAATGAGCAGTTCTTC.

The chain combines TRBV27 with TRBJ2-7; tentatively, D is TRBD1 (5 bases). Germline V gene lookup returns CDR1 MNHEY and CDR2 SMNVEV (reference sequence). The V gene lost 1 base and the J gene lost 2 bases, with 9 bases spanning the gap. The CDR3 sequence is 14 residues long. CDR3 nucleotide sequence: TGTGCCAGCAGTTTATACAGGTTTGCCTACGAGCAGTACTTC. It specifies CASSLYRFAYEQYF.

The chain links TRBV6-6 to TRBJ2-3; TRBD1 aligns across 9 bases. Germline CDR1 reads MNHNY; CDR2 reads SVGAGI (reference sequence). The CDR3 consists of 15 residues. The V gene end was trimmed by 2 bases and the J gene end by 6 bases; junction bases not matched to a gene: 6. The CDR3 bases are TGTGCCAGCAGTTACACAGGGGGCGATTTTGATACGCAGTATTTT. Protein: CASSYTGGDFDTQYF.

This clone was seen just once. The V gene is TRBV11-2, the J gene TRBJ1-1, with D perhaps TRBD1 (6 bases). The CDR3 runs 16 residues. Trimming removed 5 bases from V and 3 bases from J, with 19 bases in between. From germline, CDR1 is SGHAT and CDR2 FQNNGV. The CDR3 DNA sequence: TGTGCCAGCAGCCCGCCAACAGGGTCGCAGGACACTGAAGCTTTCTTT. Translated, it gives CASSPPTGSQDTEAFF.

Concerning this clone itself: Distinct nucleotide sequences in the sample also encode this CDR3. CDR3 loop: CASSSDRARGNEQFF. The DNA for the CDR3 is TGCGCCAGCAGCTCGGACAGAGCTAGGGGCAATGAGCAGTTCTTC. This chain uses TRBV5-1 with TRBJ2-1; perhaps TRBD1 as D (6 bases). This CDR3 spans 15 amino acids. The V end lost 3 bases, the J end lost 6 bases, and 16 bases lay between the germline ends. The germline CDR1 and CDR2 sequences are SGHRS and YFSETQ.

The rearrangement joins TRBV5-1 to TRBJ1-3; weak D call: TRBD1 (6 bases). The CDR3 consists of 15 residues. V was trimmed by 4 bases and J by 6 bases, leaving 17 bases between them. The V gene's germline CDR1 is SGHRS and CDR2 YFSETQ. The CDR3 DNA follows: TGCGCCAGCAGCCCGGATGGGGGCGCAGTAAACACCATATATTTT. It encodes CASSPDGGAVNTIYF.

The genes are TRBV7-9 and TRBJ2-3; 12 bases match TRBD2. The CDR3 has 16 residues. Germline trimming cut 5 bases from V and 3 bases from J; bases unmatched to any gene: 6. Germline V gives CDR1 SEHNR, CDR2 FQNEAQ (reference sequence). CDR3 coding DNA: TGTGCCAGCAGCATATGGACTAGCGGGACTACAGATACGCAGTATTTT. It encodes CASSIWTSGTTDTQYF.

V gene TRBV7-2 combines with J gene TRBJ2-2, with D unresolved. The CDR3 has 16 amino acids. Germline V gene sequence: CDR1 SGHTA, CDR2 FQGNSA. Trimming stripped 5 bases from V and 2 bases from J, with 15 bases between. The CDR3 loop is CASSPGPDFNTGELFF. The CDR3 DNA reads TGTGCCAGCAGCCCCGGTCCAGACTTTAACACCGGGGAGCTGTTTTTT.

The chain is built from TRBV7-8 and TRBJ2-2, with D possibly matching TRBD1 (6 bases). The CDR3 loop spans 15 amino acids. V lost 4 bases and J lost 1, with 10 bases in between. The germline V gene has CDR1 SGHVS and CDR2 FQNEAQ. The CDR3 region has the DNA TGTGCCAGCAGCTCTAGACAGGAGAACACCGGGGAGCTGTTTTTT. Amino acid sequence: CASSSRQENTGELFF.

This chain uses TRBV3-1 (or the pseudogene TRBV3-2) with TRBJ1-1, with 7 nucleotides matching TRBD1. J was trimmed by 8 bases and V by 4 bases; bases with no gene match: 13. In germline, CDR1 is LGHDT, CDR2 YNNKEL (reference sequence). The CDR3 has 15 residues. CDR3 DNA sequence: TGTGCCAGCAGCCTAAGAGGAAGACAGGGCATCGAAGCTTTCTTT. It encodes CASSLRGRQGIEAFF.